This T cell receptor beta chain came from a study of human T cells and chemical hapten exposure. For the study at large: Alopecia areata, totalis and universalis patients, mostly female, were included. Study-level points and caveats: Expanded TCRs clustered into significantly more large CDR3 similarity groups than controls, the analysis revealed. Sensitization with DPC brought no change to TCRs above 1 in 1000 in frequency.

V lost 5 bases and J 0 bases, leaving 14 bases between the germline ends. Germline V gene data show CDR1 as SGHTA and CDR2 as FQGNSA. CDR3 length: 16 amino acids. MiXCR was run by TCRdb on the RACE reads, yielding one entry per CDR3 protein. The profile shows 200,000 to 300,000 distinct CDR3 sequences, over 8% of them singletons. This sample's time point: pre-sensitization, week 0. Treatment: therapeutic diphenylcyclopropenone sensitization with weekly scalp DPC. This clonotype appeared many times. Its antigen is unidentified. Sequencing was performed on whole blood, taken in connection with sensitization to the hapten diphenylcyclopropenone (DPC). This sequence originates from a woman between 40 and 50 years old with alopecia areata. Some clones in this sample may be carry-over from other donors' samples. The chain is built from TRBV7-2 and TRBJ2-1, with D perhaps TRBD2 (5 bases). DNA for the CDR3: TGTGCCAGCAGCCCCCAAGCGGATTTCTCCTACAATGAGCAGTTCTTC. Its translation: CASSPQADFSYNEQFF.